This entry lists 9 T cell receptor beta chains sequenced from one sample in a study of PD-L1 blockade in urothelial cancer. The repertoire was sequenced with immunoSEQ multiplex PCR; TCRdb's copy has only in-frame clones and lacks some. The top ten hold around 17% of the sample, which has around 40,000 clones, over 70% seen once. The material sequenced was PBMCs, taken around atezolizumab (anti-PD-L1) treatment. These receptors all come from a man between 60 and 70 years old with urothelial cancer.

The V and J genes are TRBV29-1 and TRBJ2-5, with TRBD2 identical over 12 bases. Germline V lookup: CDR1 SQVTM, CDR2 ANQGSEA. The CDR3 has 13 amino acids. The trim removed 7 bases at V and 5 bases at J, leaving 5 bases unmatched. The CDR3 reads CSAGGTSGETQYF. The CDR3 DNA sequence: TGCAGCGCCGGGGGGACTAGCGGGGAGACCCAGTACTTC.

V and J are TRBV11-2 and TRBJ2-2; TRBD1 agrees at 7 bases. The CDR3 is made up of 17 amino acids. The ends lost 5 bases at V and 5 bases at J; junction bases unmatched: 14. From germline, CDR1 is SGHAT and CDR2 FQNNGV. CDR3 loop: CASSLPLRTGWTGELFF. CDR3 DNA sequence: TGTGCCAGCAGCCTCCCCTTAAGGACAGGATGGACCGGGGAGCTGTTTTTT.

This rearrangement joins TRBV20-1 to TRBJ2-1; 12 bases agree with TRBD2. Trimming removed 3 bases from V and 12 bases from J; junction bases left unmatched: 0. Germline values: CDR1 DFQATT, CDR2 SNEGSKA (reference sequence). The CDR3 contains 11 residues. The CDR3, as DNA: TGCAGTGCTAGGACTAGCGGGGGGCAGTTCTTC. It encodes CSARTSGGQFF.

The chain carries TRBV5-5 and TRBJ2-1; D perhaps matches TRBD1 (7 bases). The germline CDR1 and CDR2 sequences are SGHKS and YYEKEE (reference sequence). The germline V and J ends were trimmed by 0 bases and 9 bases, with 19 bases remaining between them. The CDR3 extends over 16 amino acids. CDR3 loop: CASSLGTGSGAGEQFF. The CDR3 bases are TGTGCCAGCAGCTTGGGGACAGGCTCGGGAGCGGGTGAGCAGTTCTTC.

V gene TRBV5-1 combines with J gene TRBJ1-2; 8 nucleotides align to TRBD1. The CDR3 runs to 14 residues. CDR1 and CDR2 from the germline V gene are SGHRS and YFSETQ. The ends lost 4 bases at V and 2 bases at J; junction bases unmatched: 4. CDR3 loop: CASSVDRENYGYTF. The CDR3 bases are TGCGCCAGCAGCGTGGACAGGGAGAACTATGGCTACACCTTC.

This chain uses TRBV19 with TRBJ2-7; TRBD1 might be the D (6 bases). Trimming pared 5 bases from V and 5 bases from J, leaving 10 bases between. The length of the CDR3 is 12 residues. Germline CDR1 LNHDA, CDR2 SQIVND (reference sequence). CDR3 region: CASSDRTDEQYF. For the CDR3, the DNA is TGTGCCAGTAGTGACCGGACAGACGAGCAGTACTTC.

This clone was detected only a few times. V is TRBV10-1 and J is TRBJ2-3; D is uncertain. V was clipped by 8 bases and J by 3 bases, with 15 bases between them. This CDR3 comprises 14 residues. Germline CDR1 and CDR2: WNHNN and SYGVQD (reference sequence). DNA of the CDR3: TGCGCCAGCGGAAACTCGATGACTACAGATACGCAGTATTTT. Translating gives CASGNSMTTDTQYF.

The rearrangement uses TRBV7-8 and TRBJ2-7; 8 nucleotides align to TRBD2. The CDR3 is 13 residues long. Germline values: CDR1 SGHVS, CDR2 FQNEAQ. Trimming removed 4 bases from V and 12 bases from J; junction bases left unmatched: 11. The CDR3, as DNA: TGTGCCAGCAGCTCCGGGGGGGGATCTGATGCGTACTTC. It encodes CASSSGGGSDAYF.

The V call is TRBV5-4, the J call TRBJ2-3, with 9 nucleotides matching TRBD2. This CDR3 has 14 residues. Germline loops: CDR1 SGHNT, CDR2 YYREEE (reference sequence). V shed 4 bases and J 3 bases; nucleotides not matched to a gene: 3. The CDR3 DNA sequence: TGTGCCAGCAGCGGGCTAGCGGGAACAGATACGCAGTATTTT. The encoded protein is CASSGLAGTDTQYF.